The 26 T cell receptor beta chains reported below all come from one sample, sequenced in a study of T cell responses to AZD1222 COVID-19 vaccine. Assay used: immunoSEQ multiplex PCR; TCRdb lists only in-frame clones, some missing. The sample comprises some 110,000 clones, around 88% of which are singletons, and about a tenth rests with the top ten. Sequencing used peripheral blood, obtained on day 0 of AZD1222 vaccination. These receptor sequences come from an adult in good health.

The chain recombines TRBV3-1 (or the pseudogene TRBV3-2) with TRBJ1-1; perhaps TRBD1 as D (5 bases). The germline CDR1 and CDR2 sequences are LGHDT and YNNKEL (reference sequence). The CDR3 consists of 14 residues. Trimming cost V 1 base and J 6 bases, with 12 bases left between them. Here the CDR3 reads CASSQGRGRAEAFF. The CDR3 region has the DNA TGTGCCAGCAGCCAAGGCCGGGGGAGGGCTGAAGCTTTCTTT.

The chain employs TRBV2 and TRBJ2-5, with 7 bases matching TRBD1. CDR3 length: 12 residues. After removal of 8 bases from V and 6 bases from J, the junction contained 6 bases not matched to a gene. Looked up from germline, CDR1 is SNHLY and CDR2 is FYNNEI. CDR3 protein: CASETGKQTQYF. The CDR3, as DNA: TGTGCCAGCGAGACAGGGAAGCAGACCCAGTACTTC.

V is TRBV28 and J is TRBJ2-5; no firm D call. Trimming left V 3 bases short and J 7 bases short, with 9 bases between. This CDR3 spans 12 amino acids. CDR1 is MDHEN and CDR2 is SYDVKM in the germline V gene. The chain's CDR3 is CASSLRTGTQYF. The CDR3 region has the DNA TGTGCCAGCAGTTTGCGAACCGGGACCCAGTACTTC.

The chain carries TRBV24-1 and TRBJ2-2; unclear D gene. Trimming cost V 0 bases and J 5 bases, with 18 bases left between them. Germline values: CDR1 KGHDR, CDR2 SFDVKD. The length of the CDR3 is 18 residues. The CDR3 sequence: CATSDLIPLWQKTGELFF. The CDR3 DNA reads TGTGCCACCAGTGATTTGATCCCGCTGTGGCAGAAGACCGGGGAGCTGTTTTTT.

This clone was counted a single time. The gene calls are TRBV19 and TRBJ2-1, with unresolved D. The CDR3 is made up of 13 amino acids. Germline V CDR1 and CDR2: LNHDA, SQIVND (reference sequence). V lost 5 bases to trimming and J lost 12 bases, with 17 bases between them. The CDR3 region is CASSGPIDASQFF. The CDR3 region has the DNA TGTGCCAGTAGTGGCCCAATTGACGCGTCGCAGTTCTTC.

This sequence joins TRBV4-3 and TRBJ2-6, with 8 bases matching TRBD1. The V segment lost 3 bases and the J segment 4 bases; nucleotides outside the gene matches: 8. Germline CDR1 reads LGHNA; CDR2 reads YSLEER. The CDR3 consists of 17 residues. CDR3 loop: CASSHQQGGAGANVLTF. Written as DNA, the CDR3 is TGCGCCAGCAGCCATCAACAGGGGGGTGCAGGGGCCAACGTCCTGACTTTC.

The chain has TRBV3-1 (or the pseudogene TRBV3-2) and TRBJ2-2; D is possibly TRBD2 (5 bases). Germline V gives CDR1 LGHDT, CDR2 YNNKEL (reference sequence). The CDR3 runs to 15 residues. With 4 bases removed from V and 4 bases from J, the gap between germline ends came to 13 bases. The CDR3 here is CASSLQRTSTGELFF. In nucleotides, the CDR3 is TGTGCCAGCAGCCTACAGCGGACGAGCACCGGGGAGCTGTTTTTT.

The chain links TRBV6-5 to TRBJ1-6; 7 bases are shared with TRBD1. Looked up from germline, CDR1 is MNHEY and CDR2 is SVGAGI. Losses at the gene ends were 8 bases for V and 7 bases for J; bases not matched to a gene: 5. The CDR3 runs 13 residues. CDR3 in DNA: TGTGCCAGCTGGGCAGGGGGAAATTCACCCCTCCACTTT. This encodes CASWAGGNSPLHF.

Here the CDR3 reads CASSGTGLRNYGYTF. The CDR3 bases are TGCGCCAGCAGCGGAACGGGACTCCGAAACTATGGCTACACCTTC. The J gene is TRBJ1-2, the V gene TRBV5-1; maybe TRBD1 (5 bases). CDR3 size: 15 residues. Germline V lookup: CDR1 SGHRS, CDR2 YFSETQ. The V end lost 4 bases, the J end lost 2 bases, and 15 bases lay between the germline ends.

This chain connects TRBV27 to TRBJ2-7; TRBD1 matches at 7 bases. Germline-derived CDR1 and CDR2 are MNHEY and SMNVEV (reference sequence). The CDR3 extends over 13 amino acids. The V and J ends lost 6 bases and 3 bases, in that order; junction bases with no gene match: 5. The CDR3 DNA is TGTGCCAGCAGACAGACAGGGCGCTACGAGCAGTACTTC. Residues: CASRQTGRYEQYF.

This chain connects TRBV6-2 or TRBV6-3 to TRBJ2-1; TRBD2 aligns across 7 bases. Trimming took 2 bases from V and 9 from J; bases not matched to a gene: 10. The CDR3 totals 15 residues. Per germline, CDR1 MNHEY and CDR2 SVGEGT. The CDR3 DNA sequence: TGTGCCAGCAGTTACCTGGCGGGAGTAGGGATTGAGCAGTTCTTC. This sequence encodes CASSYLAGVGIEQFF.

This sequence joins TRBV7-2 and TRBJ1-2; 10 nucleotides align to TRBD1. The V gene's germline CDR1 is SGHTA and CDR2 FQGNSA. This CDR3 has 15 amino acids. The V segment lost 0 bases and the J segment 8 bases; nucleotides outside the gene matches: 6. CDR3 coding DNA: TGTGCCAGCAGCTTAGCCAGGACAGGGGGGAAAGGCTACACCTTC. It is translated as CASSLARTGGKGYTF.

This rearrangement joins TRBV7-3 to TRBJ2-5; no clear D gene. The V and J ends lost 1 base and 3 bases respectively, with 6 bases between them. Germline V gives CDR1 SGHTA, CDR2 FQGTGA. The CDR3 is 13 amino acids. CDR3 coding DNA: TGTGCCAGCAGCTTAAACGTTGAAGAGACCCAGTACTTC. The encoded protein is CASSLNVEETQYF.

The chain couples TRBV7-9 to TRBJ2-5; the D gene could be TRBD1 or TRBD2 (5 bases each). The CDR3 extends over 14 amino acids. Germline V gene sequence: CDR1 SEHNR, CDR2 FQNEAQ (reference sequence). V dropped 5 bases and J dropped 5 bases, with 15 bases sitting between them. CDR3 bases: TGTGCCAGCAGCCCCGCCCGGGGACGGGAGACCCAGTACTTC. It is translated as CASSPARGRETQYF.

The rearrangement uses TRBV6-5 and TRBJ1-5; possible D gene TRBD1, 5 bases. V lost 11 bases to trimming and J lost 4 bases, with 18 bases between them. From germline, CDR1 is MNHEY and CDR2 SVGAGI. The CDR3 is 14 residues long. As DNA, the CDR3 is TGTGCCGCGCGGGGGGGAAAAGAGAATCAGCCCCAGCATTTT. It yields the protein CAARGGKENQPQHF.

This clone was observed a single time. The genes are TRBV28 and TRBJ2-3; 11 nucleotides agree with TRBD2. The CDR3 contains 18 residues. CDR1 and CDR2 (germline): MDHEN, SYDVKM. The J segment lost 1 base and the V segment lost 1 base, leaving 7 bases of the junction unmatched. CDR3 bases: TGTGCCAGCAGTTTATCTTCTAGCGGGGGGCCGCGCACAGATACGCAGTATTTT. This encodes CASSLSSSGGPRTDTQYF.

In this sample, this clone turned up once. This sequence joins TRBV27 and TRBJ2-5, with 7 positions matching TRBD2. The germline gives CDR1 MNHEY, CDR2 SMNVEV (reference sequence). CDR3 length: 13 amino acids. Trimming took 3 bases from V and 2 from J; bases not matched to a gene: 0. CDR3: CASSLREQETQYF. The CDR3 DNA reads as TGTGCCAGCAGTTTGCGGGAGCAAGAGACCCAGTACTTC.

This chain links TRBV9 with TRBJ2-7; 9 nucleotides align to TRBD1. Germline values: CDR1 SGDLS, CDR2 YYNGEE. V was pared by 0 bases and J by 3 bases, with 7 bases of the junction left unmatched. This CDR3 is 16 amino acids long. CDR3 in DNA: TGTGCCAGCAGCGTAGCTCCCGGACAGGGGAACTACGAGCAGTACTTC. As protein: CASSVAPGQGNYEQYF.

In nucleotides, the CDR3 is TGTGCCAGCAGTTCTCAGGGGACCTCTGGAAACACCATATATTTT. It specifies CASSSQGTSGNTIYF. The chain recombines TRBV6-5 with TRBJ1-3; a weak D match, TRBD1 (6 bases). V was shortened by 4 bases and J by 0 bases, with 10 bases between the two germline ends. The CDR3 sequence is 15 residues long. Germline lookup yields CDR1 MNHEY and CDR2 SVGAGI.

V usage is TRBV5-8 and J usage is TRBJ2-7; 9 positions match TRBD2. Germline loops: CDR1 SGHTS, CDR2 YDEGEE. The CDR3 consists of 13 residues. V lost 7 bases to trimming and J lost 2 bases; unmatched junction nucleotides: 4. Here the CDR3 reads CASGLAPTYEQYF. CDR3 DNA sequence: TGTGCCAGCGGACTAGCGCCGACCTACGAGCAGTACTTC.

The genes are TRBV7-2 and TRBJ1-5, with TRBD1 matching over 9 bases. Trimming took 7 bases from V and 2 from J; bases not matched to a gene: 6. This CDR3 is built from 15 residues. The germline CDR1 and CDR2 sequences are SGHTA and FQGNSA. Here the CDR3 reads CASKLQGAGNQPQHF. The CDR3 coding sequence is TGTGCCAGCAAATTACAGGGGGCAGGCAATCAGCCCCAGCATTTT.

The rearrangement links TRBV19 to TRBJ2-1; D is ambiguous. Germline V lookup: CDR1 LNHDA, CDR2 SQIVND (reference sequence). The CDR3 extends over 14 amino acids. V lost 3 bases to trimming and J lost 8 bases, with 14 bases between them. CDR3: CASSMPRAVDEQFF. DNA of the CDR3: TGTGCCAGTAGTATGCCACGCGCGGTCGATGAGCAGTTCTTC.

The chain recombines TRBV7-2 with TRBJ2-5; 9 nucleotides match TRBD2. V was pared by 1 base and J by 2 bases, with 2 bases of the junction left unmatched. CDR3 size: 15 residues. CDR1 is SGHTA, CDR2 FQGNSA, per germline. The CDR3 loop reads CASSLGLAGQETQYF. The CDR3, as DNA: TGTGCCAGCAGCTTAGGGCTAGCGGGGCAAGAGACCCAGTACTTC.

The chain is built from TRBV9 and TRBJ2-2; 7 bases are shared with TRBD2. Unmatched junction bases numbered 4, after V lost 3 bases and J lost 5 bases. The CDR3 loop spans 14 amino acids. Germline V lookup: CDR1 SGDLS, CDR2 YYNGEE. The CDR3 bases are TGTGCCAGCAGCGCGAGGGAGGGGACCGGGGAGCTGTTTTTT. Protein: CASSAREGTGELFF.

The chain couples TRBV11-2 to TRBJ2-7; 8 bases align to TRBD2. CDR3 size: 15 residues. CDR1 and CDR2 (germline): SGHAT, FQNNGV. The junction had 3 bases not matched to a gene; V was cut back by 0 bases and J by 2 bases. The CDR3 bases are TGTGCCAGCAGCTTAGAGGCCGGGGGGGCCTACGAGCAGTACTTC. Translation gives CASSLEAGGAYEQYF.

CDR3 sequence (DNA): TGCGCCAGCAGCCAAGGCCCTCTTCGATCGACTATCCCACACTACGAGCAGTACTTC. Its translation: CASSQGPLRSTIPHYEQYF. The chain recombines TRBV4-1 with TRBJ2-7, with D perhaps TRBD2 (5 bases). The CDR3 is 19 residues long. Germline V gene data show CDR1 as MGHRA and CDR2 as YSYEKL. Trimming left V 1 base short and J 3 bases short, with 25 bases between.